These 14 T cell receptor beta chains were all obtained from the same sample, sequenced in a study of cytomegalovirus exposure and HLA in healthy donors. It was with 60 Vbeta and 13 Jbeta primers that the PCR ran. Produced via immunoSEQ multiplex PCR; TCRdb's table is partial and in-frame only. The sample shows 95,000 to 150,000 clones, over 65% of them seen only once. Sequencing used PBMCs. These receptors were obtained from a woman in her forties in good health and CMV-seropositive.

J is TRBJ2-6 and V is TRBV2; 9 nucleotides agree with TRBD1. Looked up from germline, CDR1 is SNHLY and CDR2 is FYNNEI. The CDR3 totals 16 residues. After removal of 5 bases from V and 4 bases from J, the junction contained 6 bases not matched to a gene. CDR3 sequence (DNA): TGTGCCAGCAGTATACAGGGGGCGCCCGGGGCCAACGTCCTGACTTTC. As protein: CASSIQGAPGANVLTF. The entire variable domain, with the rest obtained from reference TRBV2 and TRBJ2-6, is as follows: EPEVTQTPSHQVTQMGQEVILRCVPISNHLYFYWYRQILGQKVEFLVSFYNNEISEKSEIFDDQFSVERPDGSNFTLKIRSTKLEDSAMYFCASSIQGAPGANVLTFGAGSRLTVL.

This chain uses TRBV2 with TRBJ1-2; 10 positions match TRBD1. Germline V CDR1 and CDR2: SNHLY, FYNNEI. This CDR3 comprises 14 residues. V was pared by 7 bases and J by 3 bases, with 5 bases of the junction left unmatched. CDR3 in amino acids: CASNRQGADYGYTF. For the CDR3, the DNA is TGTGCCAGCAACCGACAGGGGGCGGACTATGGCTACACCTTC.

The sample holds a few counts of this clone. The gene calls are TRBV25-1 and TRBJ1-5; weak D call: TRBD1 (5 bases). The CDR3 sequence is 13 residues long. Per the germline V gene, CDR1 is MGHDK and CDR2 is SYGVNS. Trimming took 5 bases from V and 3 from J, leaving 8 bases between them. The CDR3 sequence: CASSRGLNQPQHF. CDR3 DNA: TGTGCCAGCAGTAGGGGACTCAATCAGCCCCAGCATTTT.

The rearrangement uses TRBV25-1 and TRBJ2-1, with TRBD2 identical over 12 bases. CDR3 size: 12 residues. The V segment lost 8 bases and the J segment 9 bases; nucleotides outside the gene matches: 2. Germline loops: CDR1 MGHDK, CDR2 SYGVNS. The CDR3 DNA reads as TGTGCCAGCCAGACTAGCGGGGGTGAGCAGTTCTTC. Its protein is CASQTSGGEQFF.

V gene TRBV27 combines with J gene TRBJ2-7; 10 bases are a match to TRBD2. The CDR3 is made up of 15 amino acids. Germline CDR1 and CDR2: MNHEY and SMNVEV (reference sequence). With V trimmed by 4 bases and J by 3 bases, 6 bases remained unmatched. The CDR3 here is CASSSTSSGGYEQYF. CDR3 in DNA: TGTGCCAGCAGTTCCACATCTAGCGGGGGCTACGAGCAGTACTTC.

In this sample, this clone turned up once. The chain has TRBV19 and TRBJ1-6; 8 nucleotides agree with TRBD1. Germline V gene data show CDR1 as LNHDA and CDR2 as SQIVND (reference sequence). After removal of 3 bases from V and 10 bases from J, the junction contained 8 bases not matched to a gene. There are 15 residues in the CDR3. This chain's CDR3 is CASSIRPGGMSPLHF. The CDR3 DNA follows: TGTGCCAGTAGTATTCGGCCAGGGGGCATGTCACCCCTCCACTTT.

The chain recombines TRBV29-1 with TRBJ1-2, with 9 positions matching TRBD1. Trimming at V came to 3 bases and at J to 5 bases, leaving 7 bases not matched to a gene. The CDR3 is 14 residues long. Germline V gene lookup returns CDR1 SQVTM and CDR2 ANQGSEA. This chain's CDR3 is CSVDSRDRVYGYTF. The CDR3 DNA reads TGCAGCGTTGACTCAAGGGACAGGGTGTATGGCTACACCTTC.

The V gene is TRBV9, the J gene TRBJ2-5, with TRBD1 matching over 8 bases. V lost 0 bases to trimming and J lost 1 base; unmatched junction nucleotides: 2. From germline, CDR1 is SGDLS and CDR2 YYNGEE. The CDR3 totals 15 residues. Written as DNA, the CDR3 is TGTGCCAGCAGCGTAGCAGGGGGCCTCCAAGAGACCCAGTACTTC. It yields the protein CASSVAGGLQETQYF.

This clone was seen a handful of times. The chain couples TRBV7-9 to TRBJ2-6, with TRBD1 matching 9 bases. Trimming removed 6 bases from V and 0 bases from J; junction bases left unmatched: 0. Germline V gene data show CDR1 as SEHNR and CDR2 as FQNEAQ (reference sequence). This CDR3 region has 15 residues. The CDR3 sequence is CASRDRGSGANVLTF. The DNA for the CDR3 is TGTGCCAGCAGGGACAGGGGCTCTGGGGCCAACGTCCTGACTTTC.

The chain has TRBV9 and TRBJ2-5; 7 nucleotides align to TRBD2. This CDR3 contains 14 residues. In germline, CDR1 is SGDLS, CDR2 YYNGEE. V was clipped by 0 bases and J by 4 bases; unmatched bases: 3. The CDR3 DNA follows: TGTGCCAGCAGCGTAGTGCCGGGAGGAGAGACCCAGTACTTC. It encodes CASSVVPGGETQYF. The full variable domain, its missing parts supplied by reference TRBV9 and TRBJ2-5, is DSGVTQTPKHLITATGQRVTLRCSPRSGDLSVYWYQQSLDQGLQFLIQYYNGEERAKGNILERFSAQQFPDLHSELNLSSLELGDSALYFCASSVVPGGETQYFGPGTRLLVL.

V usage is TRBV29-1 and J usage is TRBJ1-2, with no clear D. Germline CDR1 is SQVTM and CDR2 is ANQGSEA. This CDR3 is 16 amino acids long. Trimming removed 1 base from V and 4 bases from J, with 19 bases in between. In nucleotides, the CDR3 is TGCAGCGTTGAAGGCCCCAGCGGAGAACCAGCCTATGGCTACACCTTC. This sequence encodes CSVEGPSGEPAYGYTF. Variable domain in full (rest from reference TRBV29-1 and TRBJ1-2): SAVISQKPSRDICQRGTSLTIQCQVDSQVTMMFWYRQQPGQSLTLIATANQGSEATYESGFVIDKFPISRPNLTFSTLTVSNMSPEDSSIYLCSVEGPSGEPAYGYTFGSGTRLTVV.

This clone was detected a few times. This chain uses TRBV7-6 with TRBJ2-2; D not certain. This CDR3 has 13 amino acids. V shed 4 bases and J shed 2 bases, with 5 bases lying between them. The germline V gene encodes CDR1 SGHVS and CDR2 FNYEAQ. This CDR3 reads CASSSRNTGELFF. The CDR3 DNA follows: TGTGCCAGCAGCTCGCGAAACACCGGGGAGCTGTTTTTT.

This rearrangement joins TRBV2 to TRBJ2-7, with a possible D match to TRBD2 (7 bases). Trimming took 2 bases from V and 9 from J, leaving 17 bases between them. The germline gives CDR1 SNHLY, CDR2 FYNNEI. This CDR3 contains 14 residues. In nucleotides, the CDR3 is TGTGCCAGCAGTGAAATAACTGGGGGGGCGAGGCAGTACTTC. Protein product: CASSEITGGARQYF.

This sequence joins TRBV5-8 and TRBJ2-7; 10 bases fit TRBD1. Germline CDR1 reads SGHTS; CDR2 reads YDEGEE. V was clipped by 7 bases and J by 5 bases; unmatched bases: 9. The CDR3 totals 14 residues. CDR3 protein: CASEIGDRGDEQYF. The CDR3, as DNA: TGTGCCAGCGAAATTGGGGACAGGGGCGACGAGCAGTACTTC.